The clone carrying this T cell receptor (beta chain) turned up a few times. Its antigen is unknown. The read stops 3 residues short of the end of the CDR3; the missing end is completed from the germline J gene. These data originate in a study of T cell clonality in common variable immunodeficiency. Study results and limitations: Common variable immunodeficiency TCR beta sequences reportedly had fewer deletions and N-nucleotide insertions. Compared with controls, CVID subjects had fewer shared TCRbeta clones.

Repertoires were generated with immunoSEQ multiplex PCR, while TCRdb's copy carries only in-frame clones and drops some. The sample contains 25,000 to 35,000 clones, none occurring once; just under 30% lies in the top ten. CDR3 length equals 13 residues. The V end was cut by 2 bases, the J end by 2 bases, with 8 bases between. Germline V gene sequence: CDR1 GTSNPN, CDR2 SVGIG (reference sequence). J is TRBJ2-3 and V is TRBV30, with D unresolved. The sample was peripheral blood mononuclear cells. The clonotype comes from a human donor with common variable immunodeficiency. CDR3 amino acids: CAWSIPVTDTQYF. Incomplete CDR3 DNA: TGTGCCTGGAGTATACCGGTCACAGATACG.